This is a list of T cell receptor beta chains from one sample in a study of CD8 T cells in Susac syndrome. TCRdb independently ran MiXCR on the immunoSEQ multiplex PCR reads; one entry per CDR3 protein. Among 120,000 or so distinct CDR3 sequences listed, nearly 95% were seen once. Sequenced input: CD4+ T cells from PBMCs. The receptors were gathered from a human donor in good health. Both conserved end residues are part of each CDR3. Each record gives: clone size, J gene, V gene, D gene, CDR3 DNA, CDR3 protein. The D gene is left open where the match is weak. Size is omitted from some rows. Given values are once, few, many or a class for expanded clones.

size: NA
J: TRBJ1-1
V: TRBV6-5
D: TRBD1
DNA: TGTGCCAGCAGCCCCATTGGACAGGGAAGAGCTGAAGCTTTCTTT
CDR3: CASSPIGQGRAEAFF

size: NA
J: TRBJ2-5
V: TRBV5-1
D: TRBD1
DNA: TGCGCCAGCAGCTTCTTACAGGGGAATGGAGAGACCCAGTACTTC
CDR3: CASSFLQGNGETQYF

size: NA
J: TRBJ1-5
V: TRBV19
D: TRBD1
DNA: TGTGCCAGTAGTATCGGACAGGGGGCTGGACAGCCCCAGCATTTT
CDR3: CASSIGQGAGQPQHF

size: NA
J: TRBJ2-3
V: TRBV29-1
D: NA
DNA: TGCAGCGTTGACGGGAGAGGCTCAGATACGCAGTATTTT
CDR3: CSVDGRGSDTQYF

size: once
J: TRBJ2-3
V: TRBV15
D: NA
DNA: TGTGCCACCAGCACTAGAAACCAGGGGACAGATACGCAGTATTTT
CDR3: CATSTRNQGTDTQYF

size: once
J: TRBJ1-5
V: TRBV7-9
D: NA
DNA: TGTGCCAGCAGCTTGGGCGGGTTTAGCAATCAGCCCCAGCATTTT
CDR3: CASSLGGFSNQPQHF

size: NA
J: TRBJ1-1
V: TRBV5-1
D: NA
DNA: TGCGCCAGCAGCTTGGGTGGCGGGGACCAGAACACTGAAGCTTTCTTT
CDR3: CASSLGGGDQNTEAFF

size: NA
J: TRBJ2-1
V: TRBV29-1
D: TRBD2
DNA: TGCAGCGTTGGCGGGAGGGATGAGCAGTTCTTC
CDR3: CSVGGRDEQFF

size: once
J: TRBJ1-5
V: TRBV19
D: NA
DNA: TGTGCCAGTACCGGGGCAGGGCTCAATCAGCCCCAGCATTTT
CDR3: CASTGAGLNQPQHF

size: NA
J: TRBJ2-1
V: TRBV7-2
D: TRBD1
DNA: TGTGCCAGCAGCTCGGACAGGGGAGCCTACAATGAGCAGTTCTTC
CDR3: CASSSDRGAYNEQFF

size: NA
J: TRBJ2-1
V: TRBV18
D: NA
DNA: TGTGCCAGCTCACCGGCTAGCTCCTCAGGAAATGAGCAGTTCTTC
CDR3: CASSPASSSGNEQFF

size: NA
J: TRBJ2-3
V: TRBV20-1
D: NA
DNA: TGCAGTGCTAGGTCTAGCGCGGCGGCCGATACGCAGTATTTT
CDR3: CSARSSAAADTQYF

size: NA
J: TRBJ1-1
V: TRBV3-1
D: TRBD1
DNA: TGTGCCAGCAGCCAGACAGGGATTTCCACTGAAGCTTTCTTT
CDR3: CASSQTGISTEAFF

size: NA
J: TRBJ1-2
V: TRBV20-1
D: NA
DNA: TGCAGTGCACCGACAGCAAACTATGGCTACACCTTC
CDR3: CSAPTANYGYTF

size: NA
J: TRBJ2-5
V: TRBV7-2
D: NA
DNA: TGTGCCAGCAGCTTAGAGGCCAGGAGGAGCCAGTACTTC
CDR3: CASSLEARRSQYF

size: NA
J: TRBJ1-5
V: TRBV5-1
D: NA
DNA: TGCGCCAGCAGCTTGGGAGGAGGGCCGAAACAGCCCCAGCATTTT
CDR3: CASSLGGGPKQPQHF

size: NA
J: TRBJ2-7
V: TRBV6-2/TRBV6-3
D: TRBD1
DNA: TGTGCCAGCAGGACCACCGGGACAGGGGCCTACGAGCAGTACTTC
CDR3: CASRTTGTGAYEQYF

size: NA
J: TRBJ2-3
V: TRBV2
D: NA
DNA: TGTGCCAGCACGATCGGTGATACGCAGTATTTT
CDR3: CASTIGDTQYF

size: NA
J: TRBJ1-2
V: TRBV24-1
D: TRBD1
DNA: TGTGCCACCAGTGAGGGACAGTACTATGGCTACACCTTC
CDR3: CATSEGQYYGYTF

size: NA
J: TRBJ2-4
V: TRBV19
D: TRBD1
DNA: TGTGCCAGTAGCGCCGGGACAGGGGACGGTAAAAACATTCAGTACTTC
CDR3: CASSAGTGDGKNIQYF

size: once
J: TRBJ2-7
V: TRBV4-1
D: NA
DNA: TGCGCCAGCAGCCAGGACCGGGACAAGGGACGCTACGAGCAGTACTTC
CDR3: CASSQDRDKGRYEQYF

size: NA
J: TRBJ2-1
V: TRBV28
D: NA
DNA: TGTGCCAGCAGTTTTTCGGGGATCAAGGAGCAGTTCTTC
CDR3: CASSFSGIKEQFF

size: NA
J: TRBJ2-1
V: TRBV2
D: TRBD1
DNA: TGTGCCAGCAGTGATATCGGACAGGGGCACTACAATGAGCAGTTCTTC
CDR3: CASSDIGQGHYNEQFF

size: NA
J: TRBJ2-3
V: TRBV30
D: NA
DNA: TGTGCCTGGACCGCGATTCGGACGGATACGCAGTATTTT
CDR3: CAWTAIRTDTQYF

size: NA
J: TRBJ2-5
V: TRBV7-2
D: TRBD2
DNA: TGTGCCAGCAGCTTCTTTAGCGGGAGCGGGCGAGAGACCCAGTACTTC
CDR3: CASSFFSGSGRETQYF

size: NA
J: TRBJ2-4
V: TRBV15
D: TRBD2
DNA: TGTGCCACCAGCTTGGGACTAGCGGGAGTTAGAAACATTCAGTACTTC
CDR3: CATSLGLAGVRNIQYF

size: NA
J: TRBJ1-4
V: TRBV18
D: NA
DNA: TGTGCCAGCTCACCAAGGGTCGAAAAACTGTTTTTT
CDR3: CASSPRVEKLFF

size: NA
J: TRBJ2-4
V: TRBV12-3/TRBV12-4
D: TRBD2
DNA: TGTGCCAGCAGTCTAGCGGGAGTGGACATTCAGTACTTC
CDR3: CASSLAGVDIQYF

size: NA
J: TRBJ2-1
V: TRBV7-2
D: NA
DNA: TGTGCCAGCAGCAACCCGGACGGAGACAATGAGCAGTTCTTC
CDR3: CASSNPDGDNEQFF

size: NA
J: TRBJ2-1
V: TRBV6-4
D: NA
DNA: TGTGCCAGCAGTGAGCTGGGGGGAATTAATGAGCAGTTCTTC
CDR3: CASSELGGINEQFF

size: NA
J: TRBJ2-7
V: TRBV24-1
D: NA
DNA: TGTGCCACCAGTGACTCGCAGGTTGCCTCCTACGAGCAGTACTTC
CDR3: CATSDSQVASYEQYF

size: once
J: TRBJ1-4
V: TRBV19
D: NA
DNA: TGTGCCAGTAGTATAGCGTTCGCGGCGTGGGAAAAACTGTTTTTT
CDR3: CASSIAFAAWEKLFF

size: once
J: TRBJ1-2
V: TRBV29-1
D: NA
DNA: TGCAGCGTTCTAAGCCGTGGCTACACCTTC
CDR3: CSVLSRGYTF

size: NA
J: TRBJ1-2
V: TRBV19
D: NA
DNA: TGTGCCAGTACCGAAGAGGGACGGAGCTATGGCTACACCTTC
CDR3: CASTEEGRSYGYTF

size: NA
J: TRBJ2-1
V: TRBV7-9
D: NA
DNA: TGTGCCAGCAAAACGGTCTACAATGAGCAGTTCTTC
CDR3: CASKTVYNEQFF

size: NA
J: TRBJ2-7
V: TRBV5-4
D: NA
DNA: TGTGCCAGCAGCCCCGGTATGGCTGCCTCCTACGAGCAGTACTTC
CDR3: CASSPGMAASYEQYF

size: NA
J: TRBJ2-5
V: TRBV15
D: NA
DNA: TGTGCCACCAGCAGAGATTTGGGTTTAGAGACCCAGTACTTC
CDR3: CATSRDLGLETQYF

size: NA
J: TRBJ1-1
V: TRBV29-1
D: NA
DNA: TGCAGCGTTGTGGCGCGAACTGAAGCTTTCTTT
CDR3: CSVVARTEAFF

size: NA
J: TRBJ2-1
V: TRBV10-3
D: NA
DNA: TGTGCCATCAGTGAGTCTGGGCCCAGAAACTACAATGAGCAGTTCTTC
CDR3: CAISESGPRNYNEQFF

size: NA
J: TRBJ1-2
V: TRBV2
D: NA
DNA: TGTGCCAGCAGTGAAGGGGCGGGGGTCGGTGGCTACACCTTC
CDR3: CASSEGAGVGGYTF

size: NA
J: TRBJ2-2
V: TRBV4-1
D: NA
DNA: TGCGCCAGCAGCCAAGATCTTGGGGAGCTGTTTTTT
CDR3: CASSQDLGELFF

size: NA
J: TRBJ2-7
V: TRBV10-3
D: NA
DNA: TGTGCCAACTCACCGGGACCGTACGAGCAGTACTTC
CDR3: CANSPGPYEQYF